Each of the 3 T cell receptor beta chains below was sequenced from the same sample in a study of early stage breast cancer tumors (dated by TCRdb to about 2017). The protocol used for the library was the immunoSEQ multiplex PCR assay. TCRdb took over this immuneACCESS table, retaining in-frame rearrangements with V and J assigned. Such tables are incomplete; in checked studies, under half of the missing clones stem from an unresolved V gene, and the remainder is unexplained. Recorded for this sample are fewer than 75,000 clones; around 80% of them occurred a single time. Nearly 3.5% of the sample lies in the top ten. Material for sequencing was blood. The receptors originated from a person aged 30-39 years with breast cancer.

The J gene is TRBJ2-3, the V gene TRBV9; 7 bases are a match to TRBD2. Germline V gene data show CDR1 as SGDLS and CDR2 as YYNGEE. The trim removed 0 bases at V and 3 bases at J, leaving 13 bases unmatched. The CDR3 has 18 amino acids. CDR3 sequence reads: CASSVGVGGAGFTDTQYF. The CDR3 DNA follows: TGTGCCAGCAGCGTAGGGGTGGGAGGGGCAGGTTTTACAGATACGCAGTATTTT.

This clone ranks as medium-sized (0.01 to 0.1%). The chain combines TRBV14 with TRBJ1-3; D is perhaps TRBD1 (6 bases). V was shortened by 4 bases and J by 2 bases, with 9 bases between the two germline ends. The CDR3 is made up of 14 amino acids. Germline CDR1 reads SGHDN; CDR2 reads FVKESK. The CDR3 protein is CASSRDRTGNTIYF. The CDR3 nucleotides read TGTGCCAGCAGCCGCGACAGGACTGGAAACACCATATATTTT.

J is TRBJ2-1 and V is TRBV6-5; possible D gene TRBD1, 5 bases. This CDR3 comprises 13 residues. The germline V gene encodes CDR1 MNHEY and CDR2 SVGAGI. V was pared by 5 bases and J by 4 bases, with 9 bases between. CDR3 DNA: TGTGCCAGCAGTCTTGGACATTACAATGAGCAGTTCTTC. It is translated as CASSLGHYNEQFF.